Presented here are 18 T cell receptor beta chains from one specimen sequenced in a study of blood T cell repertoires in COVID-19. Produced via immunoSEQ multiplex PCR; TCRdb's table is partial and in-frame only. In the table there are 150,000 to 200,000 clones, 70% to 90% of which are singletons. The sequencing sample was made of peripheral blood. All receptors come from a man aged 18 to 30 with acute or convalescent COVID-19.

V gene TRBV25-1 combines with J gene TRBJ1-5, with D perhaps TRBD1 (5 bases). The CDR3 is made up of 13 amino acids. Germline-derived CDR1 and CDR2 are MGHDK and SYGVNS. Trimming cost V 8 bases and J 2 bases, with 10 bases left between them. The CDR3 reads CASSPRGNQPQHF. DNA for the CDR3: TGTGCCAGCTCCCCCAGGGGCAATCAGCCCCAGCATTTT.

The chain joins TRBV6-5 to TRBJ1-2; a weak D match, TRBD1 (5 bases). V shed 0 bases and J shed 1 base, with 12 bases lying between them. Germline CDR1 MNHEY, CDR2 SVGAGI. CDR3 length: 16 amino acids. The CDR3 protein is CASSYSTDLFNYGYTF. DNA of the CDR3: TGTGCCAGCAGTTACTCGACAGACCTATTTAACTATGGCTACACCTTC.

This clone was recorded only once. This rearrangement joins TRBV5-1 to TRBJ2-1; 9 bases are shared with TRBD1. V shed 4 bases and J 8 bases; nucleotides not matched to a gene: 4. The CDR3 covers 13 residues. The germline CDR1 and CDR2 sequences are SGHRS and YFSETQ. This CDR3 is CASSQDRGHEQFF. In DNA form, the CDR3 reads TGCGCCAGCAGCCAGGACAGGGGCCATGAGCAGTTCTTC.

This clone was observed once. The DNA of the CDR3 is TGTGCCAGCAGCCAAGTATTCAGTAACACCGGGGAGCTGTTTTTT. Translating it yields CASSQVFSNTGELFF. V gene TRBV3-1 (or the pseudogene TRBV3-2) combines with J gene TRBJ2-2; D is undetermined. The CDR3 has 15 amino acids. The V gene's germline CDR1 is LGHDT and CDR2 YNNKEL (reference sequence). V lost 1 base and J 2 bases, leaving 8 bases between the germline ends.

This chain uses TRBV7-6 with TRBJ1-3; D not certain. V was trimmed by 2 bases and J by 0 bases, leaving 8 bases between them. Germline-derived CDR1 and CDR2 are SGHVS and FNYEAQ. The CDR3 loop spans 15 amino acids. Here the CDR3 reads CASSLTKSSGNTIYF. The CDR3 DNA reads as TGTGCCAGCAGCTTAACGAAGAGCTCTGGAAACACCATATATTTT.

This chain links TRBV6-5 with TRBJ1-1, with D possibly being TRBD1 (6 bases). Trimming took off 6 bases at V and 1 base at J, with 12 bases between the two ends. The CDR3 consists of 14 residues. Looked up from germline, CDR1 is MNHEY and CDR2 is SVGAGI. The CDR3 sequence: CASREQGTNTEAFF. DNA for the CDR3: TGTGCCAGCAGGGAGCAGGGGACGAACACTGAAGCTTTCTTT.

The chain links TRBV5-4 to TRBJ1-3; D not certain. CDR3 length equals 13 residues. CDR1 is SGHNT and CDR2 is YYREEE in the germline V gene (reference sequence). The germline V and J ends were trimmed by 3 bases and 5 bases, with 9 bases remaining between them. This chain's CDR3 is CASSSAGRNTIYF. The CDR3 DNA follows: TGTGCCAGCAGCTCGGCAGGTAGAAACACCATATATTTT.

V gene TRBV6-1 combines with J gene TRBJ2-1; D may be TRBD2 (6 bases). V was pared by 3 bases and J by 0 bases, with 15 bases between. The germline V gene encodes CDR1 MNHNS and CDR2 SASEGT. CDR3 length: 17 amino acids. The CDR3 here is CASSDDQRRGSYNEQFF. For the CDR3, the DNA is TGTGCCAGCAGTGATGACCAACGGAGGGGCTCCTACAATGAGCAGTTCTTC.

J is TRBJ1-5 and V is TRBV24-1; 7 bases line up with TRBD1. Trimming cost V 4 bases and J 7 bases; bases outside gene matches: 9. The CDR3 length is 15 residues. Germline lookup yields CDR1 KGHDR and CDR2 SFDVKD. The CDR3 DNA is TGTGCCACCAGTGAGACAGGGTCATTGGCCCAGCCCCAGCATTTT. Its translation: CATSETGSLAQPQHF.

V gene TRBV4-1 combines with J gene TRBJ2-7; D may be TRBD2 (6 bases). The CDR3 covers 17 residues. The V end lost 3 bases, the J end lost 2 bases, and 20 bases lay between the germline ends. Germline V gives CDR1 MGHRA, CDR2 YSYEKL. The CDR3 region is CASSHNLEGRGAYEQYF. The CDR3 coding sequence is TGCGCCAGCAGCCATAACCTGGAGGGGCGTGGAGCCTACGAGCAGTACTTC.

The chain carries TRBV6-6 and TRBJ1-6, with D possibly being TRBD1 (5 bases). Trimming removed 0 bases from V and 8 bases from J, with 14 bases in between. This CDR3 contains 16 residues. CDR1 is MNHNY and CDR2 is SVGAGI in the germline V gene (reference sequence). The CDR3 sequence: CASSYSGPTTDSPLHF. Here the CDR3 DNA reads TGTGCCAGCAGTTACTCGGGGCCGACCACCGATTCACCCCTCCACTTT.

The chain uses TRBV30 and TRBJ1-2, with D maybe TRBD1 (5 bases). Germline V gene sequence: CDR1 GTSNPN, CDR2 SVGIG (reference sequence). Trimming removed 8 bases from V and 6 bases from J, with 10 bases in between. This CDR3 spans 10 amino acids. The CDR3 loop reads CAHQGHGYTF. DNA of the CDR3: TGTGCCCATCAGGGTCATGGCTACACCTTC.

This chain links TRBV6-5 with TRBJ1-1, with TRBD1 matching 8 bases. Germline V CDR1 and CDR2: MNHEY, SVGAGI. V lost 6 bases, J lost 1 base, and 4 bases stayed unmatched. CDR3 length: 14 residues. This chain's CDR3 is CASRQGAANTEAFF. The DNA for the CDR3 is TGTGCCAGCAGGCAGGGGGCCGCGAACACTGAAGCTTTCTTT.

The chain is built from TRBV27 and TRBJ2-6; possible D gene TRBD2, 7 bases. Germline V gene sequence: CDR1 MNHEY, CDR2 SMNVEV (reference sequence). Trimming left V 5 bases short and J 4 bases short, with 18 bases between. The CDR3 totals 17 residues. The CDR3 loop is CASSTQRGGYGANVLTF. The CDR3 coding sequence is TGTGCCAGCAGTACTCAGAGGGGGGGTTACGGGGCCAACGTCCTGACTTTC.

This rearrangement joins TRBV30 to TRBJ1-1; the D gene is possibly TRBD1 (5 bases). CDR3 length: 15 amino acids. Germline loops: CDR1 GTSNPN, CDR2 SVGIG (reference sequence). Between the trimmed V and J ends, which lost 2 bases and 4 bases, there was a span of 17 bases. As DNA, the CDR3 is TGTGCCTGGAGTCCGAGGGTAAGGGGACTCACTGAAGCTTTCTTT. Translated: CAWSPRVRGLTEAFF.

The rearrangement links TRBV13 to TRBJ1-1; D may be TRBD1 (5 bases). The CDR3 contains 14 residues. CDR1 and CDR2 (germline): PRHDT, FYEKMQ (reference sequence). Trimming took off 4 bases at V and 1 base at J, with 10 bases between the two ends. CDR3 sequence (DNA): TGTGCCAGCAGCTCGCAGGGTTGGAACACTGAAGCTTTCTTT. Residues: CASSSQGWNTEAFF.

V and J are TRBV7-9 and TRBJ2-6; 8 bases align to TRBD1. The CDR3 length is 18 residues. Germline CDR1 reads SEHNR; CDR2 reads FQNEAQ (reference sequence). V shed 4 bases and J 4 bases; nucleotides not matched to a gene: 12. The CDR3 region is CASSSTIGQGSGANVLTF. The CDR3 bases are TGTGCCAGCAGCTCAACCATCGGACAGGGCTCCGGGGCCAACGTCCTGACTTTC.

The V call is TRBV19, the J call TRBJ2-3; 14 nucleotides line up with TRBD2. After removal of 4 bases from V and 6 bases from J, the junction contained 6 bases not matched to a gene. Per the germline V gene, CDR1 is LNHDA and CDR2 is SQIVND (reference sequence). The CDR3 length is 16 residues. The CDR3 sequence is CASSTGTSGGLDTQYF. The CDR3, as DNA: TGTGCCAGTAGTACCGGGACTAGCGGGGGTCTGGATACGCAGTATTTT.